The 32 T cell receptor beta chains in this list originate from one sample, sequenced in a study of T cells in Graves' hyperthyroidism and ophthalmopathy. RNA transcripts were the template for amplifying TCR beta CDR3 regions. HTBI primers were the set used in a first-round RT-PCR of the TCR CDR3. Each CDR3 protein gets one entry after TCRdb re-called the multiplex PCR reads with MiXCR. The sample carries hundreds of thousands of distinct CDR3 sequences, 15% to 20% recorded once. Sequencing used blood. These TCRs come from a middle-aged man with Graves' ophthalmopathy.

Only a few counts were recorded for this clonotype. The gene calls are TRBV9 and TRBJ2-1; 8 bases align to TRBD2. Germline V CDR1 and CDR2: SGDLS, YYNGEE. After removal of 0 bases from V and 6 bases from J, the junction contained 8 bases not matched to a gene. The CDR3 is 16 residues long. The CDR3 sequence is CASSVVGTRMSNEQFF. The CDR3 DNA reads as TGTGCCAGCAGCGTAGTAGGGACTAGAATGAGCAATGAGCAGTTCTTC.

The chain links TRBV27 to TRBJ1-2; possibly TRBD1 for D (5 bases). Deletions cut 8 bases from V and 5 bases from J, with 18 bases between. Germline V gene data show CDR1 as MNHEY and CDR2 as SMNVEV (reference sequence). CDR3 length: 14 residues. DNA of the CDR3: TGTGCCAGCCAACCTGAAGGTTGGGGGTATGGCTACACCTTC. Protein: CASQPEGWGYGYTF.

This clonotype was recorded a few times. The rearrangement links TRBV30 to TRBJ2-1, with 7 nucleotides matching TRBD2. V was pared by 1 base and J by 9 bases, with 0 bases of the junction left unmatched. The CDR3 length is 11 residues. CDR1 and CDR2 from the germline V gene are GTSNPN and SVGIG (reference sequence). CDR3 residues: CAWSERGEQFF. The CDR3 nucleotides read TGTGCCTGGAGTGAGCGGGGTGAGCAGTTCTTC.

CDR3 coding DNA: TGTGCCAGCAGTTCTCTCCACACGGGGGGACTATCGAACACCGGGGAGCTGTTTTTT. Its translation: CASSSLHTGGLSNTGELFF. This chain connects TRBV6-1 to TRBJ2-2; 7 positions agree with TRBD2. CDR3 length equals 19 residues. From germline, CDR1 is MNHNS and CDR2 SASEGT. The trim removed 5 bases at V and 0 bases at J, leaving 15 bases unmatched.

The genes are TRBV24-1 and TRBJ1-5; the match to TRBD1 covers 8 bases. The CDR3 extends over 16 amino acids. Per the germline V gene, CDR1 is KGHDR and CDR2 is SFDVKD. V trimming: 1 base; J trimming: 9 bases; junction bases outside the gene matches: 10. The CDR3, as DNA: TGTGCCACCAGTGATTTCCTTGGACAGGGCCGCGGGCCCCAGCATTTT. This sequence encodes CATSDFLGQGRGPQHF.

The V and J genes are TRBV4-1 and TRBJ2-5; no reliable D call. With 4 bases removed from V and 5 bases from J, the gap between germline ends came to 14 bases. Germline V gives CDR1 MGHRA, CDR2 YSYEKL. This CDR3 spans 14 amino acids. The CDR3 is CASSPIVLTETQYF. The CDR3 nucleotides are TGCGCCAGCAGCCCGATCGTGTTGACGGAGACCCAGTACTTC.

The J gene is TRBJ2-1, the V gene TRBV7-9; possibly TRBD2 for D (6 bases). This CDR3 is 15 amino acids long. The germline gives CDR1 SEHNR, CDR2 FQNEAQ (reference sequence). V was cut by 3 bases and J by 9 bases, with 18 bases left in between. The CDR3, as DNA: TGTGCCAGCAGCTTGATGGGCGGGAAGGGTATTGAGCAGTTCTTC. Encoded protein: CASSLMGGKGIEQFF.

This clonotype was recorded at least ten times. The chain has TRBV7-2 and TRBJ2-3; 7 nucleotides line up with TRBD2. J was trimmed by 5 bases and V by 6 bases; bases with no gene match: 8. The CDR3 contains 14 residues. Germline CDR1 is SGHTA and CDR2 is FQGNSA. The DNA of the CDR3 is TGTGCCAGCAGTCAGGCTAGCGGAGTAGATACGCAGTATTTT. Translated, it gives CASSQASGVDTQYF. The entire variable domain, with the rest obtained from reference TRBV7-2 and TRBJ2-3, is as follows: GAGVSQSPSNKVTEKGKDVELRCDPISGHTALYWYRQSLGQGLEFLIYFQGNSAPDKSGLPSDRFSAERTGGSVSTLTIQRTQQEDSAVYLCASSQASGVDTQYFGPGTRLTVL.

The chain carries TRBV28 and TRBJ2-7; possibly TRBD2 for D (6 bases). Germline lookup yields CDR1 MDHEN and CDR2 SYDVKM. CDR3 length equals 14 residues. V gave up 6 bases and J gave up 7 bases, with 19 bases separating them. The CDR3, as DNA: TGTGCCAGCAGCTCACCGGGAGATCGGGGTGAGCAGTACTTC. It codes for CASSSPGDRGEQYF.

This clonotype has a handful of counts. This chain connects TRBV24-1 to TRBJ2-3; 11 bases are a match to TRBD2. CDR1 is KGHDR and CDR2 is SFDVKD in the germline V gene. After removal of 4 bases from V and 0 bases from J, the junction contained 8 bases not matched to a gene. There are 18 residues in the CDR3. Here the CDR3 DNA reads TGTGCCACCAGTGACACGACTAGCGGGGTCCCTAGCACAGATACGCAGTATTTT. This codes for CATSDTTSGVPSTDTQYF.

The chain combines TRBV3-1 with TRBJ2-7; 9 bases match TRBD2. The ends lost 4 bases at V and 1 base at J; junction bases unmatched: 11. The CDR3 contains 17 residues. Germline assignment: CDR1 LGHDT and CDR2 YNNKEL (reference sequence). The CDR3 sequence: CASSPTLSGGPSYEQYF. In DNA, the CDR3 is TGTGCCAGCAGCCCCACATTGAGCGGGGGGCCTTCCTACGAGCAGTACTTC.

This sequence joins TRBV12-3 or TRBV12-4 and TRBJ2-2; 7 bases align to TRBD2. There are 15 residues in the CDR3. J lost 7 bases, V lost 6 bases, and 11 bases had no gene match. CDR3: CASSPVPGGNGELFF. The CDR3 DNA follows: TGTGCCAGCAGCCCCGTCCCGGGGGGTAACGGGGAGCTGTTTTTT.

This clonotype was detected ten times or more. The J gene is TRBJ2-7, the V gene TRBV5-1, with D possibly TRBD2 on 5 matching bases. V lost 0 bases and J lost 4, with 14 bases in between. CDR1 is SGHRS and CDR2 is YFSETQ in the germline V gene. The CDR3 is 15 residues long. The CDR3 DNA is TGCGCCAGCAGCTTGGGTTCTGGGAGTCGGTACGAGCAGTACTTC. It specifies CASSLGSGSRYEQYF.

This clonotype has more than one count but fewer than ten. V usage is TRBV2 and J usage is TRBJ1-4; 8 bases agree with TRBD1. V lost 3 bases to trimming and J lost 8 bases; unmatched junction nucleotides: 8. The V gene's germline CDR1 is SNHLY and CDR2 FYNNEI. CDR3 length: 15 residues. CDR3 loop: CASSDRGLPGEKLFF. CDR3 sequence (DNA): TGTGCCAGCAGTGACAGGGGGCTACCCGGGGAAAAACTGTTTTTT. The full variable domain, with the rest looked up from reference TRBV2 and TRBJ1-4, is EPEVTQTPSHQVTQMGQEVILRCVPISNHLYFYWYRQILGQKVEFLVSFYNNEISEKSEIFDDQFSVERPDGSNFTLKIRSTKLEDSAMYFCASSDRGLPGEKLFFGSGTQLSVL.

At least ten counts were recorded for this clonotype. Here the CDR3 DNA reads TGTGCCAGCAGTTACTCTGGACTTGATGTGTGGACCGGGGAGCTGTTTTTT. Translation: CASSYSGLDVWTGELFF. This sequence joins TRBV6-6 and TRBJ2-2; weak D call: TRBD2 (5 bases). Deletions cut 0 bases from V and 5 bases from J, with 16 bases between. The CDR3 runs to 17 residues. Germline V gene sequence: CDR1 MNHNY, CDR2 SVGAGI (reference sequence).

This clonotype was observed many times. The chain carries TRBV24-1 and TRBJ2-3; a possible D gene is TRBD2 (6 bases). V lost 2 bases to trimming and J lost 3 bases, with 17 bases between them. CDR3 length: 17 amino acids. From germline, CDR1 is KGHDR and CDR2 SFDVKD. The CDR3 DNA sequence: TGTGCCACCAGTGATTCCTCAACTAGCAGGATTACAGATACGCAGTATTTT. This codes for CATSDSSTSRITDTQYF.

DNA for the CDR3: TGTGCCAGTAGTATAGGAGGGACCAACACCGGGGAGCTGTTTTTT. Translation gives CASSIGGTNTGELFF. The V and J genes are TRBV19 and TRBJ2-2; D is possibly TRBD1 or TRBD2 (5 bases each). Trimming pared 1 base from V and 2 bases from J, leaving 8 bases between. CDR1 is LNHDA, CDR2 SQIVND, per germline (reference sequence). The CDR3 consists of 15 residues.

The V call is TRBV10-3, the J call TRBJ2-1; D could derive from TRBD1 or TRBD2 (6 bases each). The germline V gene has CDR1 ENHRY and CDR2 SYGVKD. V lost 6 bases to trimming and J lost 0 bases, with 15 bases between them. The CDR3 totals 16 residues. The CDR3 region is CAISFSGAHSYNEQFF. CDR3 nucleotides: TGTGCCATCAGCTTCTCGGGGGCTCACTCCTACAATGAGCAGTTCTTC.

This clonotype was found a few times. CDR3 nucleotide sequence: TGTGCCAGCAGTTTATGGGGGACTAGCGGGAAAGGGGAGCTGTTTTTT. It is translated as CASSLWGTSGKGELFF. The chain carries TRBV28 and TRBJ2-2, with 13 bases fitting TRBD2. CDR3 length: 16 amino acids. Germline assignment: CDR1 MDHEN and CDR2 SYDVKM. With V trimmed by 0 bases and J by 8 bases, 3 bases remained unmatched.

This clonotype was recorded at least ten times. The chain is built from TRBV3-1 and TRBJ1-2; D unresolved. This CDR3 comprises 13 residues. Germline CDR1 LGHDT, CDR2 YNNKEL (reference sequence). Trimming took off 0 bases at V and 13 bases at J, with 15 bases between the two ends. CDR3 protein: CASSQDPALSITF. DNA for the CDR3: TGTGCCAGCAGCCAAGATCCGGCTCTTAGCATCACCTTC.

The chain employs TRBV6-1 and TRBJ2-6; TRBD2 matches at 7 bases. V gave up 8 bases and J gave up 0 bases; unmatched junction bases: 4. Looked up from germline, CDR1 is MNHNS and CDR2 is SASEGT. This CDR3 comprises 15 residues. The CDR3 region has the DNA TGTGCCAGCCGGGACTACGGCTCTGGGGCCAACGTCCTGACTTTC. As protein: CASRDYGSGANVLTF.

In DNA form, the CDR3 reads TGCAGTGCTAGTTCCGCAAGATCCACACAGGATACGCAGTATTTT. Protein sequence: CSASSARSTQDTQYF. V is TRBV20-1 and J is TRBJ2-3; no definite D call. Germline-derived CDR1 and CDR2 are DFQATT and SNEGSKA (reference sequence). The V and J ends lost 3 bases and 6 bases respectively, with 19 bases between them. The CDR3 runs to 15 residues.

This clonotype was seen ten or more times. This chain uses TRBV2 with TRBJ1-1; the match to TRBD1 covers 7 bases. The V segment lost 10 bases and the J segment 1 base; nucleotides outside the gene matches: 6. This CDR3 is 13 amino acids long. Germline V gene sequence: CDR1 SNHLY, CDR2 FYNNEI. CDR3 residues: CANRQGANTEAFF. The CDR3 coding sequence is TGTGCCAACCGACAGGGAGCGAACACTGAAGCTTTCTTT.

This clonotype was counted many times. This chain connects TRBV7-2 to TRBJ2-2; no reliable D call. The CDR3 runs 15 residues. V dropped 4 bases and J dropped 5 bases, with 14 bases sitting between them. CDR1 and CDR2 (germline): SGHTA, FQGNSA. The CDR3: CASSSVVAPTGELFF. CDR3 coding DNA: TGTGCCAGCAGCTCGGTGGTAGCCCCAACCGGGGAGCTGTTTTTT. Looking up the rest from reference TRBV7-2 and TRBJ2-2 gives the full variable domain: GAGVSQSPSNKVTEKGKDVELRCDPISGHTALYWYRQSLGQGLEFLIYFQGNSAPDKSGLPSDRFSAERTGGSVSTLTIQRTQQEDSAVYLCASSSVVAPTGELFFGEGSRLTVL.

This clonotype has just a few counts. The CDR3 DNA reads TGTGCCAGCAGTGGGGACAGGGGGCGAAGTCAGCCCCAGCATTTT. As protein: CASSGDRGRSQPQHF. The rearrangement uses TRBV12-3 or TRBV12-4 and TRBJ1-5; 12 bases align to TRBD1. J gave up 6 bases and V 5 bases, and 5 bases lay outside the gene matches. This CDR3 has 15 amino acids.

J is TRBJ1-1 and V is TRBV10-3, with 7 bases that match TRBD1. The CDR3 consists of 16 residues. V shed 0 bases, J shed 11 bases, and the junction held 15 bases outside the gene matches. The germline V gene has CDR1 ENHRY and CDR2 SYGVKD. For the CDR3, the DNA is TGTGCCATCAGTGAGTCGGAATTGTATCGGCCAGGGGGTGCTTTCTTT. This sequence encodes CAISESELYRPGGAFF.

The rearrangement joins TRBV12-3 or TRBV12-4 to TRBJ1-2; maybe TRBD1 (5 bases). The CDR3 has 15 amino acids. Deletions cut 5 bases from V and 4 bases from J, with 17 bases between. CDR3 nucleotide sequence: TGTGCCAGCAGTAATTTGGACAAATACCCCTATGGCTACACCTTC. This codes for CASSNLDKYPYGYTF.

The chain couples TRBV4-1 to TRBJ2-1, with 7 bases matching TRBD2. V was pared by 1 base and J by 10 bases, with 10 bases of the junction left unmatched. Germline assignment: CDR1 MGHRA and CDR2 YSYEKL. The CDR3 sequence is 15 residues long. In DNA form, the CDR3 reads TGCGCCAGCAGCCAAGGGGCCAGCGGGATAGACGAGCAGTTCTTC. It encodes CASSQGASGIDEQFF.

This rearrangement joins TRBV28 to TRBJ2-1, with TRBD2 matching 12 bases. The CDR3 length is 18 residues. Germline-derived CDR1 and CDR2 are MDHEN and SYDVKM. The V gene end was trimmed by 4 bases and the J gene end by 0 bases; junction bases not matched to a gene: 7. The CDR3 DNA follows: TGTGCCAGCAGTTCTCCGTCTAGCGGGAGGGGCTCCTACAATGAGCAGTTCTTC. This encodes CASSSPSSGRGSYNEQFF. Supplemented by reference TRBV28 and TRBJ2-1, the full variable domain reads DVKVTQSSRYLVKRTGEKVFLECVQDMDHENMFWYRQDPGLGLRLIYFSYDVKMKEKGDIPEGYSVSREKKERFSLILESASTNQTSMYLCASSSPSSGRGSYNEQFFGPGTRLTVL.

This clonotype was seen repeatedly, ten times or more. The rearrangement uses TRBV3-1 and TRBJ1-2, with D maybe TRBD1 (6 bases). V dropped 0 bases and J dropped 4 bases, with 9 bases sitting between them. Germline CDR1 LGHDT, CDR2 YNNKEL (reference sequence). The CDR3 has 14 residues. In nucleotides, the CDR3 is TGTGCCAGCAGCCAAGATACAGGGCGCTATGGCTACACCTTC. Its translation is CASSQDTGRYGYTF.

This clonotype was seen many times. The chain employs TRBV5-1 and TRBJ1-1; no clear D. The CDR3 runs 12 residues. V lost 0 bases and J 7 bases, leaving 7 bases between the germline ends. Germline CDR1 reads SGHRS; CDR2 reads YFSETQ. Written as DNA, the CDR3 is TGCGCCAGCAGCTTGGGTTCCGGTGAAGCTTTCTTT. Translation gives CASSLGSGEAFF.

This clonotype has ten or more counts. The V and J genes are TRBV11-2 and TRBJ2-1, with a weak D call TRBD1 (6 bases). V lost 3 bases and J 4 bases, leaving 13 bases between the germline ends. Looked up from germline, CDR1 is SGHAT and CDR2 is FQNNGV. This CDR3 has 15 residues. CDR3 residues: CASSFGGHDYNEQFF. CDR3 bases: TGTGCCAGCAGCTTTGGGGGACACGATTACAATGAGCAGTTCTTC. Filled out from reference TRBV11-2 and TRBJ2-1, the complete variable domain reads EAGVAQSPRYKIIEKRQSVAFWCNPISGHATLYWYQQILGQGPKLLIQFQNNGVVDDSQLPKDRFSAERLKGVDSTLKIQPAKLEDSAVYLCASSFGGHDYNEQFFGPGTRLTVL.